This T cell receptor (beta chain) comes out of a study of CD8 T cells in Susac syndrome. Random hexamers primed reverse transcription of about 0.45 to 1 ug RNA. TCRdb reanalysed the immunoSEQ multiplex PCR reads using MiXCR and keeps one entry per CDR3 protein. The sample has 400,000 to 550,000 distinct CDR3 sequences; around 85% are singletons. V dropped 4 bases and J dropped 7; count of bases not matched to a gene: 15. This CDR3 is 16 amino acids long. The receptor was isolated from a human donor with multiple sclerosis. The source material was CD8+ T cells from PBMCs. The V and J genes are TRBV12-3 or TRBV12-4 and TRBJ2-7; 8 nucleotides line up with TRBD1. The chain's CDR3 is CASSSSDRGAGGEQYF. In DNA form, the CDR3 reads TGTGCCAGCAGTTCCTCTGACAGGGGCGCGGGTGGGGAGCAGTACTTC.